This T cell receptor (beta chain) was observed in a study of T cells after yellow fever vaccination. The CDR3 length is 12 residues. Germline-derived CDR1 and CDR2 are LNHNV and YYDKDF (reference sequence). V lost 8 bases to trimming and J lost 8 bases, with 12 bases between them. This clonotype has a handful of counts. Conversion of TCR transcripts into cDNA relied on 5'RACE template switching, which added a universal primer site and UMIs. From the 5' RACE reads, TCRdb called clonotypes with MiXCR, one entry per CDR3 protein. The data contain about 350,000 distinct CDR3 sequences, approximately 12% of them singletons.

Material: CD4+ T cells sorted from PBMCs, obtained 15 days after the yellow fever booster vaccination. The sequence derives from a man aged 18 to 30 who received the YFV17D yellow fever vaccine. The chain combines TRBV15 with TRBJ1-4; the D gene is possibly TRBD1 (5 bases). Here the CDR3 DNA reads TGTGCCACCCGGGGCCTGGCGGAAAAACTGTTTTTT. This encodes CATRGLAEKLFF.